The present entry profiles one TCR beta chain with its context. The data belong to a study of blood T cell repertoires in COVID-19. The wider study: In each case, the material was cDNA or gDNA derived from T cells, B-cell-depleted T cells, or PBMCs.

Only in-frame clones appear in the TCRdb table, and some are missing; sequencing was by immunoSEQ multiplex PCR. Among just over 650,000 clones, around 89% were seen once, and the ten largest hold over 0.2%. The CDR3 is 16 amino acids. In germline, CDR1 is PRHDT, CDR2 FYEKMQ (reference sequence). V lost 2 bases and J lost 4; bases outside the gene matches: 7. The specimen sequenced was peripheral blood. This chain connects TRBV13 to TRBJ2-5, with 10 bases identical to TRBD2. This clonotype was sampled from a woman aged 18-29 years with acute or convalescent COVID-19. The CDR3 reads CASSLPKRGGGETQYF. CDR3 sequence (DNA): TGTGCCAGCAGCTTACCTAAGCGGGGGGGCGGAGAGACCCAGTACTTC.